Below are 2 T cell receptor beta chains sequenced from a single sample in a study of Graves' ophthalmopathy and Graves' hyperthyroidism. CDR3 regions of TCR beta were amplified from RNA transcripts. Scientists carried out first-round RT-PCR using HTBI primers and then a second-round multiplex PCR. TCRdb fed the multiplex PCR reads into MiXCR, producing one record per CDR3 protein. There are some 410,000 distinct CDR3 sequences in the sample; more than 20% occur only once, and around 3.2% lies in the top ten. Source material: peripheral blood. These receptors were collected from a young woman with stable Graves' hyperthyroidism.

This clonotype occurred many times. This chain connects TRBV7-9 to TRBJ1-1; unclear D gene. Deletions cut 1 base from V and 4 bases from J, with 10 bases between. The length of the CDR3 is 14 residues. Germline V CDR1 and CDR2: SEHNR, FQNEAQ (reference sequence). The CDR3 is CASSLGSWGTEAFF. The CDR3 DNA reads as TGTGCCAGCAGCTTAGGGTCTTGGGGCACTGAAGCTTTCTTT. The full variable domain, its missing parts supplied by reference TRBV7-9 and TRBJ1-1, is DTGVSQNPRHKITKRGQNVTFRCDPISEHNRLYWYRQTLGQGPEFLTYFQNEAQLEKSRLLSDRFSAERPKGSFSTLEIQRTEQGDSAMYLCASSLGSWGTEAFFGQGTRLTVV.

The CDR3: CASSELWNQPQHF. The CDR3 DNA reads TGTGCCAGCAGTGAGTTGTGGAATCAGCCCCAGCATTTT. The J gene is TRBJ1-5, the V gene TRBV2; D is unresolved. CDR1 is SNHLY, CDR2 FYNNEI, per germline. There are 13 residues in the CDR3. V was shortened by 3 bases and J by 4 bases, with 7 bases between the two germline ends.